This T cell receptor beta chain was found in a study of OX40 agonist ivuxolimab in advanced cancers. For context, the study as a whole: Ivuxolimab was a fully human IgG2 agonistic monoclonal antibody targeting the costimulatory receptor OX40 (CD134). The monotherapy dose-escalation portion (N of about 47 patients) of the phase I ivuxolimab trial is reported in the paper. Partial responses were achieved by three dose-escalation patients, of whom one had hepatocellular carcinoma and two had cutaneous melanoma. Intravenous ivuxolimab was administered to patients every 2 weeks at six dose levels: 0.01, 0.1, 0.3, 1.5, 3 and 10 mg/kg. Prior anti-PD-1, anti-PD-L1 or anti-CTLA-4 therapy was permitted, and checkpoint inhibitors had been received by roughly two fifths of dose-escalation patients. Of the 52 patients in dose escalation, about 20 had hepatocellular carcinoma, some 15 had melanoma, 9 had renal cell carcinoma and 9 had head and neck cancer. The purpose of peripheral TCRbeta sequencing was to test whether ivuxolimab changed TCR sequence diversity and led to clonal T-cell expansion. The dose-escalation cohort was roughly 80% male with a mean age of about 54 years, ranging from roughly 20 to 80.

Genomic DNA was extracted from sorted cells for sequencing of the TCRbeta CDR3 region. The immunoSEQ Assay was used for sequencing of TCRbeta CDR3 regions. As stored in TCRdb, this immuneACCESS dataset retains in-frame rearrangements with V and J assigned. A fraction of the clones does not appear; measured against another copy, unresolved V genes explain less than half of the discrepancy, and the remainder lacks a known reason. The sample data list some 43,000 clones, and 70% to 90% of these were observed just once. Approximately 15% of the sample goes to the ten largest clones. V is pared back by 0 bases and J by 6 bases, with 9 bases lying between the germline termini. The CDR3 spans 13 residues, from the cysteine through the phenylalanine. Only CDR3 DNA remains: 39 bases, in frame from the first base. CDR1 and CDR2 (SGHKS, YYEKEE) derive from the germline V gene (reference sequence). Comment on this clone: Its antigen is still unknown. No base-level quality is on record; no much larger clone is a single base apart.

The trial excluded patients who had a history of autoimmune disease or who were on systemic immunosuppression. Peripheral blood for TCR sequencing was drawn from every dose cohort at baseline, at cycle 4 day 1 and at cycle 7 day 1. The samples were taken from a phase I, first-in-human, multicenter, open-label dose-escalation trial of ivuxolimab. The trial enrolled adults with locally advanced or metastatic head and neck squamous cell, hepatocellular, melanoma or renal cell carcinoma. Before TCR sequencing, CD4+ and CD8+ T cells were separately sorted from peripheral blood. Paper-wide results and their limitations: On average, CD8+ T cells showed more expanded clones than CD4+ T cells after ivuxolimab. Antigen specificity was not determined for the clonally expanded peripheral T cells. Clonal expansion of both CD4+ and CD8+ blood T cells was observed from baseline to week 6 at doses 0.1 to 3.0 mg/kg. In partial responders in the 0.1-3.0 mg/kg groups, normalized peripheral clonal expansion was found to be among the lowest, especially among CD8+ T cells. Low levels of normalized T-cell clonal expansion were also seen in some nonresponding patients.

The TCR sequence derives from an adult with an advanced solid tumor such as melanoma, head and neck, liver or kidney cancer. Recombination joined TRBV5-5 with TRBJ1-1; no D gene call is confident. Here the sequenced sample was CD4+ or CD8+ T cells sorted from blood, taken in a trial of the OX40 agonist ivuxolimab. Here is the DNA: TGTGCCAGCAGCTTGGCCGGGATGGCTGAAGCTTTCTTT. This encodes CASSLAGMAEAFF.